The 23 T cell receptor beta chains presented below share a single source sample, sequenced in a study of regulatory T cells in long-lasting Graves disease. Indicated time point: persistent/refractory GD, antithyroid drugs over 5 years with positive TRAb. Making the TCR library involved RNA that had been extracted from PBMCs. In building TCR beta libraries, iRepertoire HTBI primers were used together with Arm-PCR of CDR3 regions. A single record per CDR3 protein comes from TCRdb applying MiXCR to the multiplex PCR reads. The table lists around 450,000 distinct CDR3 sequences, 20% to 25% of them singletons. Here the sequenced sample was peripheral blood mononuclear cells (PBMCs), taken when the disease was refractory, from a patient treated with antithyroid drugs. The receptors here all came from a female donor with Graves disease.

This clonotype came up a few times. The rearrangement uses TRBV13 and TRBJ2-2; D is tentatively TRBD1 or TRBD2 (5 bases each). Germline loops: CDR1 PRHDT, CDR2 FYEKMQ (reference sequence). The CDR3 has 16 residues. V was shortened by 3 bases and J by 3 bases, with 14 bases between the two germline ends. The chain's CDR3 is CASSFFGTDYTGELFF. CDR3 in DNA: TGTGCCAGCAGCTTCTTCGGGACGGACTACACCGGGGAGCTGTTTTTT. Full variable domain (rest looked up from reference TRBV13 and TRBJ2-2): AAGVIQSPRHLIKEKRETATLKCYPIPRHDTVYWYQQGPGQDPQFLISFYEKMQSDKGSIPDRFSAQQFSDYHSELNMSSLELGDSALYFCASSFFGTDYTGELFFGEGSRLTVL.

This clonotype came up many times. The chain links TRBV28 to TRBJ1-3; D is perhaps TRBD1 (5 bases). V gave up 7 bases and J gave up 4 bases, with 23 bases separating them. This CDR3 comprises 17 residues. Germline lookup yields CDR1 MDHEN and CDR2 SYDVKM. This CDR3 is CASTLAGGGPGGNTIYF. CDR3 sequence (DNA): TGTGCCAGCACCCTTGCCGGGGGAGGCCCGGGAGGAAACACCATATATTTT.

This clonotype was seen at least ten times. The chain has TRBV11-2 and TRBJ1-1; 8 bases fit TRBD1. Germline V gene sequence: CDR1 SGHAT, CDR2 FQNNGV. The CDR3 spans 16 residues. J gave up 3 bases and V 2 bases, and 8 bases lay outside the gene matches. The CDR3 DNA reads as TGTGCCAGCAGCTTACCCCGACAGGGGTACTACACTGAAGCTTTCTTT. Translation: CASSLPRQGYYTEAFF.

This clonotype was seen a few times. The chain recombines TRBV7-2 with TRBJ1-3; no definite D call. The CDR3 is made up of 15 amino acids. CDR1 is SGHTA and CDR2 is FQGNSA in the germline V gene. With 1 base removed from V and 3 bases from J, the gap between germline ends came to 10 bases. CDR3 coding DNA: TGTGCCAGCAGCTTAGGCCAATCTTATGGAAACACCATATATTTT. Its protein is CASSLGQSYGNTIYF.

This clonotype was picked up many times. This chain connects TRBV7-2 to TRBJ2-2; TRBD2 matches 14 bases. Losses at the gene ends were 7 bases for V and 7 bases for J; bases not matched to a gene: 11. The CDR3 loop spans 17 amino acids. CDR1 is SGHTA and CDR2 is FQGNSA in the germline V gene. This chain's CDR3 is CASIQSTSGGGHGELFF. The CDR3 DNA reads TGTGCCAGCATCCAATCGACTAGCGGGGGGGGCCACGGGGAGCTGTTTTTT.

Comments on this clonotype: This may come from a read error, since a much larger clone is one base off. The chain uses TRBV2 and TRBJ2-7; D ambiguous. Per the germline V gene, CDR1 is SNHLY and CDR2 is FYNNEI. This CDR3 contains 13 residues. The V end was cut by 2 bases, the J end by 13 bases, with 18 bases between. This chain's CDR3 is CASSESEATRPYF. Written as DNA, the CDR3 is TGTGCCAGCAGTGAAAGTGAAGCGACCCGCCCTTACTTC.

The table lists this clonotype with many counts. V gene TRBV24-1 combines with J gene TRBJ1-6; D gene uncertain. Trimming took 3 bases from V and 10 from J, leaving 18 bases between them. CDR3 length: 16 amino acids. Germline values: CDR1 KGHDR, CDR2 SFDVKD. The CDR3 DNA is TGTGCCACCAGTGATACCCGAGAGGGAGAGAAATCACCCCTCCACTTT. It translates to CATSDTREGEKSPLHF.

In its sample, this clonotype was seen a few times. This sequence joins TRBV9 and TRBJ1-1; D may be TRBD1 (6 bases). V was clipped by 4 bases and J by 7 bases, with 17 bases between them. CDR3 length: 14 amino acids. Germline V CDR1 and CDR2: SGDLS, YYNGEE. CDR3 sequence reads: CASSPRTASGEAFF. DNA of the CDR3: TGTGCCAGCAGCCCTCGGACAGCCTCTGGTGAAGCTTTCTTT. The full variable domain, rest sourced from reference TRBV9 and TRBJ1-1, is DSGVTQTPKHLITATGQRVTLRCSPRSGDLSVYWYQQSLDQGLQFLIQYYNGEERAKGNILERFSAQQFPDLHSELNLSSLELGDSALYFCASSPRTASGEAFFGQGTRLTVV.

This clonotype was found many times. The rearrangement uses TRBV11-2 and TRBJ2-5; no clear D. Trimming took off 2 bases at V and 5 bases at J, with 3 bases between the two ends. The germline CDR1 and CDR2 sequences are SGHAT and FQNNGV. This CDR3 has 11 residues. The DNA for the CDR3 is TGTGCCAGCAGCTTAATGGAGACCCAGTACTTC. It translates to CASSLMETQYF.

This sequence joins TRBV11-3 and TRBJ2-7; possibly TRBD1 for D (5 bases). Germline V gives CDR1 SGHNT, CDR2 YENEEA. Trimming pared 2 bases from V and 3 bases from J, leaving 11 bases between. The length of the CDR3 is 14 residues. CDR3 sequence: CASSLNKGNYEQYF. The CDR3 nucleotides are TGTGCCAGCAGCTTAAACAAGGGGAACTACGAGCAGTACTTC.

The V and J genes are TRBV7-6 and TRBJ2-7, with 9 bases that match TRBD1. This CDR3 spans 17 amino acids. Looked up from germline, CDR1 is SGHVS and CDR2 is FNYEAQ. Losses at the gene ends were 4 bases for V and 5 bases for J; bases not matched to a gene: 15. Here the CDR3 DNA reads TGTGCCAGCAGCTCAGTGGGACTGGGACAGGGAGTCCACGAGCAGTACTTC. Its translation: CASSSVGLGQGVHEQYF.

Here the CDR3 reads CAWSEGEKLFF. As DNA, the CDR3 is TGTGCCTGGAGTGAGGGTGAAAAACTGTTTTTT. The chain is built from TRBV30 and TRBJ1-4; no firm D call. V lost 1 base and J 7 bases, leaving 4 bases between the germline ends. The germline V gene encodes CDR1 GTSNPN and CDR2 SVGIG (reference sequence). This CDR3 is built from 11 residues.

This clonotype was counted many times. The rearrangement joins TRBV28 to TRBJ2-7; 7 bases match TRBD1. Unmatched junction bases numbered 10, after V lost 6 bases and J lost 2 bases. The germline CDR1 and CDR2 sequences are MDHEN and SYDVKM. This CDR3 has 15 residues. The CDR3 sequence: CASSPDRATAYEQYF. The CDR3 nucleotides are TGTGCCAGCAGCCCTGACAGGGCGACCGCCTACGAGCAGTACTTC.

The rearrangement uses TRBV15 and TRBJ1-6; D is perhaps TRBD1 (5 bases). V shed 2 bases and J shed 8 bases, with 10 bases lying between them. In germline, CDR1 is LNHNV, CDR2 YYDKDF (reference sequence). The CDR3 consists of 14 residues. This CDR3 is CATSRQGSDSPLHF. In DNA, the CDR3 is TGTGCCACCAGCAGACAGGGATCGGATTCACCCCTCCACTTT.

This clonotype was recorded at least ten times. This chain joins TRBV6-1 and TRBJ1-5, with TRBD1 as a possible D gene (5 bases). CDR1 is MNHNS, CDR2 SASEGT, per germline. This CDR3 is 18 amino acids long. Trimming removed 5 bases from V and 2 bases from J, with 22 bases in between. The CDR3 region has the DNA TGTGCCAGCAGTAACCAGGGTCTTCAGATATACGGCAATCAGCCCCAGCATTTT. Translation gives CASSNQGLQIYGNQPQHF.

This clonotype showed up just a few times. The V and J genes are TRBV30 and TRBJ2-3; D not resolved. The CDR3 covers 12 residues. The V end was cut by 0 bases, the J end by 3 bases, with 4 bases between. Germline values: CDR1 GTSNPN, CDR2 SVGIG (reference sequence). In DNA form, the CDR3 reads TGTGCCTGGAGTGTACAGACAGATACGCAGTATTTT. Residues: CAWSVQTDTQYF.

The chain carries TRBV3-1 and TRBJ2-7; D gene ambiguous. The CDR3 loop spans 13 amino acids. V lost 1 base to trimming and J lost 8 bases, with 12 bases between them. The germline V gene has CDR1 LGHDT and CDR2 YNNKEL (reference sequence). The DNA for the CDR3 is TGTGCCAGCAGCCAAGCCGGTGGAAGTCAGCAGTACTTC. Translated, it gives CASSQAGGSQQYF.

The V gene is TRBV29-1, the J gene TRBJ2-5; the D gene is possibly TRBD2 (5 bases). The length of the CDR3 is 14 residues. Germline V gene lookup returns CDR1 SQVTM and CDR2 ANQGSEA. Trimming pared 7 bases from V and 4 bases from J, leaving 19 bases between. CDR3 coding DNA: TGCAGCGCCTCCCCAGAGAGGGCACGAGAGACCCAGTACTTC. Translating it yields CSASPERARETQYF.

This clonotype was recorded a few times. CDR3 loop: CASSESTGGRTEAFF. CDR3 DNA sequence: TGTGCCAGCAGCGAATCGACAGGGGGCCGCACTGAAGCTTTCTTT. This chain joins TRBV9 and TRBJ1-1; TRBD1 agrees at 10 bases. Germline CDR1 and CDR2: SGDLS and YYNGEE. V lost 3 bases to trimming and J lost 4 bases; unmatched junction nucleotides: 6. This CDR3 is built from 15 residues.

In its sample, this clonotype was seen a few times. The chain has TRBV20-1 and TRBJ2-5; TRBD2 might be the D (5 bases). There are 13 residues in the CDR3. Per germline, CDR1 DFQATT and CDR2 SNEGSKA (reference sequence). V was shortened by 0 bases and J by 14 bases, with 19 bases between the two germline ends. The CDR3 protein is CSARDLLSGPHYF. The CDR3, as DNA: TGCAGTGCTAGAGATCTTCTGAGCGGCCCACACTACTTC.

This clonotype was detected ten times or more. The rearrangement joins TRBV11-3 to TRBJ2-5; D is undetermined. The germline gives CDR1 SGHNT, CDR2 YENEEA. Trimming took off 6 bases at V and 4 bases at J, with 9 bases between the two ends. This CDR3 is 12 amino acids long. The CDR3 bases are TGTGCCAGCAGTGAATCTGGAGAGACCCAGTACTTC. Translated: CASSESGETQYF.

The genes are TRBV11-2 and TRBJ1-5; D gene unclear. The CDR3 consists of 12 residues. Trimming stripped 0 bases from V and 9 bases from J, with 6 bases between. Per the germline V gene, CDR1 is SGHAT and CDR2 is FQNNGV. CDR3 bases: TGTGCCAGCAGCTTAGAGGCGGGGCCCCAGCATTTT. Its translation: CASSLEAGPQHF.

The V call is TRBV6-5, the J call TRBJ1-3; D not resolved. CDR3 length: 17 residues. Trimming removed 2 bases at V and 0 bases at J, with 14 bases between. CDR1 MNHEY and CDR2 SVGAGI come from the germline V gene. CDR3 residues: CASSYAGPVSSGNTIYF. In DNA form, the CDR3 reads TGTGCCAGCAGTTACGCAGGACCGGTGAGCTCTGGAAACACCATATATTTT.